Listed below are T cell receptor beta chains from one sample, sequenced in a study of blood T cell repertoires in COVID-19. Profiling relied on immunoSEQ multiplex PCR, and the TCRdb table lists in-frame clones only, not all of them. The sample has roughly 200,000 clones; around 79% are singletons. Sequenced material: peripheral blood. These receptors originate from a man in his forties or fifties who had recovered from COVID-19. The CDR3 runs from the conserved cysteine through the conserved F or W. A D gene is named only where the DNA matches it firmly. Rows give clone size only sometimes, using once, few, many, or a class for an expanded clone.

v_call: TRBV19
clone_size: NA
d_call: TRBD1
j_call: TRBJ1-5
cdr3_nt: TGTGCCAGTAGGGGGACTGGACAGGTCTATAGCAATCAGCCCCAGCATTTT
cdr3_aa: CASRGTGQVYSNQPQHF

v_call: TRBV5-5
clone_size: NA
d_call: NA
j_call: TRBJ2-7
cdr3_nt: TGTGCCAGCAGCTTGGTTGGGACATCTTCCTACGAGCAGTACTTC
cdr3_aa: CASSLVGTSSYEQYF

v_call: TRBV7-9
clone_size: NA
d_call: NA
j_call: TRBJ2-2
cdr3_nt: TGTGCCAGCAGCTTAGCTTCCGGGAGCCTCAACACCGGGGAGCTGTTTTTT
cdr3_aa: CASSLASGSLNTGELFF

v_call: TRBV6-4
clone_size: once
d_call: NA
j_call: TRBJ2-3
cdr3_nt: TGTGCCAGCACCAACTGGAAGAAGCGGCCACATACAAACACAGATACGCAGTATTTT
cdr3_aa: CASTNWKKRPHTNTDTQYF

v_call: TRBV5-8
clone_size: NA
d_call: NA
j_call: TRBJ2-5
cdr3_nt: TGTGCCAGCAGCACCGGGGACAAAAATCAAGAGACCCAGTACTTC
cdr3_aa: CASSTGDKNQETQYF

v_call: TRBV30
clone_size: NA
d_call: TRBD1
j_call: TRBJ1-4
cdr3_nt: TGTGCCTGGAGTCCCCTGACAGGGGGCCTAGATGAAAAACTGTTTTTT
cdr3_aa: CAWSPLTGGLDEKLFF

v_call: TRBV19
clone_size: few
d_call: NA
j_call: TRBJ2-4
cdr3_nt: TGTGCCAGTAGTATTGTTATGGGCAGGGAAAACAAAAACATTCAGTACTTC
cdr3_aa: CASSIVMGRENKNIQYF

v_call: TRBV5-4
clone_size: NA
d_call: NA
j_call: TRBJ2-7
cdr3_nt: TGTGCCAGCAGCTTGGTCGGTCACCCCTACGAGCAGTACTTC
cdr3_aa: CASSLVGHPYEQYF

v_call: TRBV15
clone_size: NA
d_call: TRBD2
j_call: TRBJ2-3
cdr3_nt: TGTGCCACCAGCAGAGTCCCATTTAGCGGGAAAAATACGCAGTATTTT
cdr3_aa: CATSRVPFSGKNTQYF

v_call: TRBV11-3
clone_size: NA
d_call: NA
j_call: TRBJ1-1
cdr3_nt: TGTGCCAGCAGCAAGGACAGTTTAAACACTGAAGCTTTCTTT
cdr3_aa: CASSKDSLNTEAFF

v_call: TRBV29-1
clone_size: NA
d_call: NA
j_call: TRBJ1-1
cdr3_nt: TGCAGCGTTATAATCGTGACAGAGGAAGCTTTCTTT
cdr3_aa: CSVIIVTEEAFF

v_call: TRBV15
clone_size: few
d_call: NA
j_call: TRBJ1-5
cdr3_nt: TGTGCCACCAGCAGAGTGGGGGGGTATCAGCCCCAGCATTTT
cdr3_aa: CATSRVGGYQPQHF

v_call: TRBV30
clone_size: NA
d_call: NA
j_call: TRBJ2-5
cdr3_nt: TGTGCCTGGAGTAGACAGATGCAAGAGACCCAGTACTTC
cdr3_aa: CAWSRQMQETQYF

v_call: TRBV11-3
clone_size: NA
d_call: NA
j_call: TRBJ1-1
cdr3_nt: TGTGCCAGCAGCCTGGGGGGTAGGGACACTGAAGCTTTCTTT
cdr3_aa: CASSLGGRDTEAFF

v_call: TRBV5-3
clone_size: NA
d_call: TRBD1
j_call: TRBJ2-7
cdr3_nt: TGTGCCAGAAGCGCTCCGGACAGGGAGGCCTACGAGCAGTACTTC
cdr3_aa: CARSAPDREAYEQYF

v_call: TRBV29-1
clone_size: NA
d_call: TRBD2
j_call: TRBJ2-3
cdr3_nt: TGCAGTGTTAGCCTAGCGGGAACCGATACGCAGTATTTT
cdr3_aa: CSVSLAGTDTQYF

v_call: TRBV25-1
clone_size: few
d_call: NA
j_call: TRBJ1-4
cdr3_nt: TGTGCCAGCAGTGGACAGGCTACAACTAATGAAAAACTGTTTTTT
cdr3_aa: CASSGQATTNEKLFF

v_call: TRBV9
clone_size: NA
d_call: NA
j_call: TRBJ2-5
cdr3_nt: TGTGCCAGCAGCGTAGAGCTAGCAGAGACCCAGTACTTC
cdr3_aa: CASSVELAETQYF

v_call: TRBV5-8
clone_size: NA
d_call: NA
j_call: TRBJ2-1
cdr3_nt: TGTGCCAGCAGCTTGGATTTCGGAGCAGGGGCCTACAATGAGCAGTTCTTC
cdr3_aa: CASSLDFGAGAYNEQFF